This T cell receptor (beta chain) was sequenced during a study of response to subunit inactivated influenza vaccine. TCRdb recomputed calls from the RT-PCR reads with MiXCR, one row per CDR3 protein. The table shows hundreds of thousands of distinct CDR3 sequences, with 10% to 15% occurring only once. Germline CDR1 reads DFQATT; CDR2 reads SNEGSKA (reference sequence). The CDR3 contains 16 residues. V dropped 5 bases and J dropped 4; count of bases not matched to a gene: 5. The chain joins TRBV20-1 to TRBJ2-1, with 16 bases fitting TRBD2. This sequence was found in a man aged 45-65 years who received an inactivated influenza vaccine. This material consisted of PBMCs from blood, taken about 40 days after vaccination. The DNA of the CDR3 is TGCAGTGCTGACCCGGGACTAGCGGGAGGGTACAATGAGCAGTTCTTC. Protein: CSADPGLAGGYNEQFF.